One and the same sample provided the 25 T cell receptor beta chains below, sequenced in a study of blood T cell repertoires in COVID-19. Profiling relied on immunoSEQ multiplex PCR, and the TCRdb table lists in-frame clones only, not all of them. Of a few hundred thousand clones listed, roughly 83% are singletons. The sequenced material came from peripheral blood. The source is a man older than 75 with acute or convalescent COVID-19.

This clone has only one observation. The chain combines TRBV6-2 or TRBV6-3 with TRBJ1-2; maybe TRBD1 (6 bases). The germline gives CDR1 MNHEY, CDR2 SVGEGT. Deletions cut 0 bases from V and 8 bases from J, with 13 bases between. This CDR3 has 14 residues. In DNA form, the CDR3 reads TGTGCCAGCAGTTACTCAGGGGACATCACCGGCTACACCTTC. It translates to CASSYSGDITGYTF.

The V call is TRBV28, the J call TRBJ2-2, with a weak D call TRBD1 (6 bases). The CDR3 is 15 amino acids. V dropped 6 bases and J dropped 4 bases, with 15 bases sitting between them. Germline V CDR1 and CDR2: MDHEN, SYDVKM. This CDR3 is CASRVPGVLTGELFF. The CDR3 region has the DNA TGTGCCAGCAGGGTGCCAGGGGTTCTCACCGGGGAGCTGTTTTTT.

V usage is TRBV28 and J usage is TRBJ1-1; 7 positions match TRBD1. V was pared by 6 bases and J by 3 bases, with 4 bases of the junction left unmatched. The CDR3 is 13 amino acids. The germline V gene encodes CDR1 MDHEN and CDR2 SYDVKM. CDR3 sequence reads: CASSRDRHTEAFF. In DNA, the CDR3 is TGTGCCAGCAGCCGGGACAGACACACTGAAGCTTTCTTT.

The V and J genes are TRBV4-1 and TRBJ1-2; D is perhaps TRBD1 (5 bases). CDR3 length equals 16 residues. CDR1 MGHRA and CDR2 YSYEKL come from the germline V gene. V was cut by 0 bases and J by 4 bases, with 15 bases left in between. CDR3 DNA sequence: TGCGCCAGCAGCCAAGATCGGTCGGTCCAGGGCTATGGCTACACCTTC. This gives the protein CASSQDRSVQGYGYTF.

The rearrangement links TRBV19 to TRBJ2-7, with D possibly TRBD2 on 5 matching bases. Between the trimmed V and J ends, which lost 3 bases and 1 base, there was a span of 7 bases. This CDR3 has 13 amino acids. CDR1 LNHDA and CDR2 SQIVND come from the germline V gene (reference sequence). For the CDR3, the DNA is TGTGCCAGTAGTATCCCGGGGTCCTACGAGCAGTACTTC. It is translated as CASSIPGSYEQYF.

The CDR3, as DNA: TGTGCCAGCAGTGATCATGTGCCCGGTTCACCCCTCCACTTT. Amino acid sequence: CASSDHVPGSPLHF. The chain couples TRBV2 to TRBJ1-6; D remains ambiguous. Trimming pared 3 bases from V and 9 bases from J, leaving 12 bases between. CDR1 SNHLY and CDR2 FYNNEI come from the germline V gene. The CDR3 contains 14 residues.

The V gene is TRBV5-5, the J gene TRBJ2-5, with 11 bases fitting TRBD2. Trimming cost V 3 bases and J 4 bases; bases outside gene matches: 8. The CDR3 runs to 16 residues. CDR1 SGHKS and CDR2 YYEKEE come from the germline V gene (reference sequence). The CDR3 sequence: CASSSPELAGVETQYF. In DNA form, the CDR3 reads TGTGCCAGCAGCTCGCCTGAACTAGCGGGAGTAGAGACCCAGTACTTC.

The CDR3 reads CASHAPGSYGYTF. Here the CDR3 DNA reads TGTGCCAGCCACGCTCCCGGGTCCTATGGCTACACCTTC. The V and J genes are TRBV27 and TRBJ1-2; D gene ambiguous. The CDR3 has 13 amino acids. Looked up from germline, CDR1 is MNHEY and CDR2 is SMNVEV (reference sequence). V was clipped by 8 bases and J by 4 bases, with 14 bases between them.

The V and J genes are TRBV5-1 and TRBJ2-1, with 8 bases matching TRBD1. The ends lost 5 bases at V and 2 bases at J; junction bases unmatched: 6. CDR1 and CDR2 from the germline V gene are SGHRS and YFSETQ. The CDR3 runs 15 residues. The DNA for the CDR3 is TGCGCCAGCAGTCAGACAGGGGAGCCCTACAATGAGCAGTTCTTC. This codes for CASSQTGEPYNEQFF.

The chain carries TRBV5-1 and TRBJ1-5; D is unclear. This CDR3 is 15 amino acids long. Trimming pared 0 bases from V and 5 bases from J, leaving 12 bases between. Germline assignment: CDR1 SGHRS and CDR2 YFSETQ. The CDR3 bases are TGCGCCAGCAGCTTGGACGGAGGCCCCCATCAGCCCCAGCATTTT. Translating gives CASSLDGGPHQPQHF.

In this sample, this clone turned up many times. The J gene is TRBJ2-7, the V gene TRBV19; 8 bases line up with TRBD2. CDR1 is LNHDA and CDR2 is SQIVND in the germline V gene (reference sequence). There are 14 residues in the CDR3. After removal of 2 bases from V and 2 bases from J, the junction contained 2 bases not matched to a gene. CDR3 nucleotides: TGTGCCAGTAGTATATCAGCGGGAGCCTACGAGCAGTACTTC. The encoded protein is CASSISAGAYEQYF.

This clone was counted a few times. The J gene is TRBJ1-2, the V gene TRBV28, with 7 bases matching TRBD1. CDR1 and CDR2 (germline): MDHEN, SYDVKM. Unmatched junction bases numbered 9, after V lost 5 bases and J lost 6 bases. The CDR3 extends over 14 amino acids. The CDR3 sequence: CASSRGREDHGYTF. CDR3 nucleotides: TGTGCCAGCAGTAGGGGGCGCGAGGACCATGGCTACACCTTC.

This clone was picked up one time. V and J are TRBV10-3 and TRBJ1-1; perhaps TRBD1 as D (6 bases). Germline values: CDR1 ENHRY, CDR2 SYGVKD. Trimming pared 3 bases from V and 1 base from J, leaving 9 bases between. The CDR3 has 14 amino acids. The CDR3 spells CAISDTGSNTEAFF. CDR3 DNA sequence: TGTGCCATCAGTGATACAGGGTCGAACACTGAAGCTTTCTTT.

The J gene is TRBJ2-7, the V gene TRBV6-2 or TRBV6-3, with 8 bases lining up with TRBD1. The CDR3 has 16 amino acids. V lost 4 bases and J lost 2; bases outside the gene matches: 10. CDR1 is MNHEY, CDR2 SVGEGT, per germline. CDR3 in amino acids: CASSSTAGTGTYEQYF. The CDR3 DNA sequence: TGTGCCAGCAGTTCGACCGCCGGGACAGGAACCTACGAGCAGTACTTC.

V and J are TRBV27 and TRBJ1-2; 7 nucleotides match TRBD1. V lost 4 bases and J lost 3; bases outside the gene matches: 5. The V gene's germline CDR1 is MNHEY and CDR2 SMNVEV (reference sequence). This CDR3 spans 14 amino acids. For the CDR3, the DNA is TGTGCCAGCAGTTCGGAGACAGGGCACTATGGCTACACCTTC. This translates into CASSSETGHYGYTF.

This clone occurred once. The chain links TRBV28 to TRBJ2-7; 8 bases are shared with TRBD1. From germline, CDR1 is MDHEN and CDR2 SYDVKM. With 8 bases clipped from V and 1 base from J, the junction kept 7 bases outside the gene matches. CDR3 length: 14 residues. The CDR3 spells CASHPTGESYEQYF. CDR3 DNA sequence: TGTGCCAGCCATCCGACAGGGGAATCCTACGAGCAGTACTTC.

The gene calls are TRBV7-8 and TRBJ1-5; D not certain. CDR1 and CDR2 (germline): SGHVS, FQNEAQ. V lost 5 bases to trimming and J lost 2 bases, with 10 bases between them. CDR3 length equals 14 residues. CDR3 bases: TGTGCCAGCAGCCCGCGGGTAGGCAATCAGCCCCAGCATTTT. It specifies CASSPRVGNQPQHF.

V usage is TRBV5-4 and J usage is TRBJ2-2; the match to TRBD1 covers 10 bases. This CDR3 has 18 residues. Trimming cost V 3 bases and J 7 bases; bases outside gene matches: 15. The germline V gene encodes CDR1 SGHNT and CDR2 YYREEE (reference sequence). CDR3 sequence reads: CASSSSTGGAIHDGELFF. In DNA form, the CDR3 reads TGTGCCAGCAGCTCTTCGACAGGGGGCGCGATTCATGACGGGGAGCTGTTTTTT. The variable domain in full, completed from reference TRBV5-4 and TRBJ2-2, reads ETGVTQSPTHLIKTRGQQVTLRCSSQSGHNTVSWYQQALGQGPQFIFQYYREEENGRGNFPPRFSGLQFPNYSSELNVNALELDDSALYLCASSSSTGGAIHDGELFFGEGSRLTVL.

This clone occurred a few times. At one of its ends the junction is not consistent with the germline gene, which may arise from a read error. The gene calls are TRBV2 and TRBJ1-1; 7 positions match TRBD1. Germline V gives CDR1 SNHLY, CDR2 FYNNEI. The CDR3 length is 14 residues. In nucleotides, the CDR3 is TGTGCCAGCAGTGACCCCGGACAGGACTCCCCAGCGAACTTT. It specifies CASSDPGQDSPANF.

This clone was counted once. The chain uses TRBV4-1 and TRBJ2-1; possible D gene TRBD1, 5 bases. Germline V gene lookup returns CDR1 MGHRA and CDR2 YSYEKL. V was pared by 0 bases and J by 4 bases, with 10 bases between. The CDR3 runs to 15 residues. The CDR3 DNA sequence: TGCGCCAGCAGCCAAGACAGGGATCTTTACAATGAGCAGTTCTTC. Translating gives CASSQDRDLYNEQFF.

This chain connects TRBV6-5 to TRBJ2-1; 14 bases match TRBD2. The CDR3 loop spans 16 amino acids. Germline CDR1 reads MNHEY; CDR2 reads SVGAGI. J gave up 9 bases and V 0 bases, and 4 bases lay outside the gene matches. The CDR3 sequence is CASSYSGLAGGSEQFF. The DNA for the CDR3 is TGTGCCAGCAGTTACTCCGGACTAGCGGGGGGCAGTGAGCAGTTCTTC.

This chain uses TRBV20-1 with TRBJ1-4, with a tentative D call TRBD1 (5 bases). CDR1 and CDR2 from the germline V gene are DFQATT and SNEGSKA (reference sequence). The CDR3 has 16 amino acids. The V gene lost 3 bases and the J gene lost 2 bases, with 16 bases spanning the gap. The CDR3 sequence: CSASGALRQTNEKLFF. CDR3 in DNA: TGCAGTGCTAGTGGGGCCTTACGACAGACTAATGAAAAACTGTTTTTT.

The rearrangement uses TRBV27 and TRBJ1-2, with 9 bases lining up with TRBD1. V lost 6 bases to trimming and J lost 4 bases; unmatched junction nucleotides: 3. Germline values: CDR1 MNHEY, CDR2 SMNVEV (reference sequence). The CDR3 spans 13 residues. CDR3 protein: CASSPDRGYGYTF. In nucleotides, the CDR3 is TGTGCCAGCAGCCCGGACAGGGGCTATGGCTACACCTTC.

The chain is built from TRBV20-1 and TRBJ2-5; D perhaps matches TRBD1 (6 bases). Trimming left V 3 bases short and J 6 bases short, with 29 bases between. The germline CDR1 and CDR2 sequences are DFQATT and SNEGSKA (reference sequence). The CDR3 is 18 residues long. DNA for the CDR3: TGCAGTGCTAGTCACCTCCTTTCCTCGGGACAACCGGGGAAGACCCAGTACTTC. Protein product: CSASHLLSSGQPGKTQYF.

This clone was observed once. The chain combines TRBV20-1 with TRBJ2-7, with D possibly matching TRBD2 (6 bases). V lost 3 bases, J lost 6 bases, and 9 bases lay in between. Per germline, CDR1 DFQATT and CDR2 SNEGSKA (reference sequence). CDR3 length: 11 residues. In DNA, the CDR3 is TGCAGTGCTAGGGGGGGAAGCGAGCAGTACTTC. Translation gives CSARGGSEQYF.